The subject of this entry is one T cell receptor (beta chain). The target antigen is unknown. Recipients boosted at about 4 weeks or about 12 weeks are pooled. The V end was cut by 4 bases, the J end by 5 bases, with 20 bases between. This CDR3 spans 16 amino acids. Germline-derived CDR1 and CDR2 are LNHDA and SQIVND (reference sequence). This sample was included in a study of T cell responses to AZD1222 COVID-19 vaccine. Study-wide findings and caveats: All repertoire sampling was performed exclusively after the peak T cell response. Only 5 or 6 people who got AZD1222 tested seropositive at baseline. Spike regions recognized by vaccine-associated CD4 TCRs spanned the protein, led by 160-218 and 743-854.

Here immunoSEQ multiplex PCR was the method, and the copy in TCRdb shows in-frame clones only, minus some. Of 100,000 to 130,000 clones detected, about 85% appear once; the ten largest clones hold around 4.5%. The material sequenced was peripheral blood, taken 28 days after the second AZD1222 dose. The source is an adult who received the AZD1222 COVID-19 vaccine. V gene TRBV19 combines with J gene TRBJ2-5; D tentatively fits TRBD1 or TRBD2 (6 bases each). For the CDR3, the DNA is TGTGCCAGTAGTAACCGGGGGACATCCTCGGGGGAGACCCAGTACTTC. Translated, it gives CASSNRGTSSGETQYF.